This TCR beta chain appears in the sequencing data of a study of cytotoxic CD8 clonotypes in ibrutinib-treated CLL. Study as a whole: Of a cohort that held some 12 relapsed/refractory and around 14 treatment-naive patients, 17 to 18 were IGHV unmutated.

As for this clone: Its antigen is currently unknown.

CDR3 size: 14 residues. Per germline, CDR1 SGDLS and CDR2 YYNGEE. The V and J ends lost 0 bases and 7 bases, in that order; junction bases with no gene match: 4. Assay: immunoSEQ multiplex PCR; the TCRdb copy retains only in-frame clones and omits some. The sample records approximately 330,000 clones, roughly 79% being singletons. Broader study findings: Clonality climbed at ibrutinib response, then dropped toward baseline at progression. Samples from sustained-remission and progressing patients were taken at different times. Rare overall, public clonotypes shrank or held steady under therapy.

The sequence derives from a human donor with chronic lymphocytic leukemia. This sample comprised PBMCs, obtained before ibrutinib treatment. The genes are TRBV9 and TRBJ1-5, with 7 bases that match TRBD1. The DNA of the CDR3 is TGTGCCAGCAGCGTAGAAGACAGGGACCAGCCCCAGCATTTT. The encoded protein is CASSVEDRDQPQHF.